This T cell receptor beta chain is drawn from a study of blood T cell repertoires in COVID-19. The overall study: Sources were T cells, B-cell-depleted T cells, or PBMCs; the material itself was cDNA or gDNA.

Repertoires were generated with immunoSEQ multiplex PCR, while TCRdb's copy carries only in-frame clones and drops some. The sample holds hundreds of thousands of clones, around 90% seen once. CDR3 size: 17 residues. Germline-derived CDR1 and CDR2 are MNHNS and SASEGT. J lost 7 bases, V lost 4 bases, and 10 bases had no gene match. This clone was found once. The TCR comes from a man in his late teens or twenties with COVID-19, enrolled during active disease. Sample: peripheral blood. The chain carries TRBV6-1 and TRBJ2-1; 13 bases are shared with TRBD2. For the CDR3, the DNA is TGTGCCAGCAGTGCTGGACTAGCGGGAGTATCGGGTAATGAGCAGTTCTTC. It specifies CASSAGLAGVSGNEQFF.